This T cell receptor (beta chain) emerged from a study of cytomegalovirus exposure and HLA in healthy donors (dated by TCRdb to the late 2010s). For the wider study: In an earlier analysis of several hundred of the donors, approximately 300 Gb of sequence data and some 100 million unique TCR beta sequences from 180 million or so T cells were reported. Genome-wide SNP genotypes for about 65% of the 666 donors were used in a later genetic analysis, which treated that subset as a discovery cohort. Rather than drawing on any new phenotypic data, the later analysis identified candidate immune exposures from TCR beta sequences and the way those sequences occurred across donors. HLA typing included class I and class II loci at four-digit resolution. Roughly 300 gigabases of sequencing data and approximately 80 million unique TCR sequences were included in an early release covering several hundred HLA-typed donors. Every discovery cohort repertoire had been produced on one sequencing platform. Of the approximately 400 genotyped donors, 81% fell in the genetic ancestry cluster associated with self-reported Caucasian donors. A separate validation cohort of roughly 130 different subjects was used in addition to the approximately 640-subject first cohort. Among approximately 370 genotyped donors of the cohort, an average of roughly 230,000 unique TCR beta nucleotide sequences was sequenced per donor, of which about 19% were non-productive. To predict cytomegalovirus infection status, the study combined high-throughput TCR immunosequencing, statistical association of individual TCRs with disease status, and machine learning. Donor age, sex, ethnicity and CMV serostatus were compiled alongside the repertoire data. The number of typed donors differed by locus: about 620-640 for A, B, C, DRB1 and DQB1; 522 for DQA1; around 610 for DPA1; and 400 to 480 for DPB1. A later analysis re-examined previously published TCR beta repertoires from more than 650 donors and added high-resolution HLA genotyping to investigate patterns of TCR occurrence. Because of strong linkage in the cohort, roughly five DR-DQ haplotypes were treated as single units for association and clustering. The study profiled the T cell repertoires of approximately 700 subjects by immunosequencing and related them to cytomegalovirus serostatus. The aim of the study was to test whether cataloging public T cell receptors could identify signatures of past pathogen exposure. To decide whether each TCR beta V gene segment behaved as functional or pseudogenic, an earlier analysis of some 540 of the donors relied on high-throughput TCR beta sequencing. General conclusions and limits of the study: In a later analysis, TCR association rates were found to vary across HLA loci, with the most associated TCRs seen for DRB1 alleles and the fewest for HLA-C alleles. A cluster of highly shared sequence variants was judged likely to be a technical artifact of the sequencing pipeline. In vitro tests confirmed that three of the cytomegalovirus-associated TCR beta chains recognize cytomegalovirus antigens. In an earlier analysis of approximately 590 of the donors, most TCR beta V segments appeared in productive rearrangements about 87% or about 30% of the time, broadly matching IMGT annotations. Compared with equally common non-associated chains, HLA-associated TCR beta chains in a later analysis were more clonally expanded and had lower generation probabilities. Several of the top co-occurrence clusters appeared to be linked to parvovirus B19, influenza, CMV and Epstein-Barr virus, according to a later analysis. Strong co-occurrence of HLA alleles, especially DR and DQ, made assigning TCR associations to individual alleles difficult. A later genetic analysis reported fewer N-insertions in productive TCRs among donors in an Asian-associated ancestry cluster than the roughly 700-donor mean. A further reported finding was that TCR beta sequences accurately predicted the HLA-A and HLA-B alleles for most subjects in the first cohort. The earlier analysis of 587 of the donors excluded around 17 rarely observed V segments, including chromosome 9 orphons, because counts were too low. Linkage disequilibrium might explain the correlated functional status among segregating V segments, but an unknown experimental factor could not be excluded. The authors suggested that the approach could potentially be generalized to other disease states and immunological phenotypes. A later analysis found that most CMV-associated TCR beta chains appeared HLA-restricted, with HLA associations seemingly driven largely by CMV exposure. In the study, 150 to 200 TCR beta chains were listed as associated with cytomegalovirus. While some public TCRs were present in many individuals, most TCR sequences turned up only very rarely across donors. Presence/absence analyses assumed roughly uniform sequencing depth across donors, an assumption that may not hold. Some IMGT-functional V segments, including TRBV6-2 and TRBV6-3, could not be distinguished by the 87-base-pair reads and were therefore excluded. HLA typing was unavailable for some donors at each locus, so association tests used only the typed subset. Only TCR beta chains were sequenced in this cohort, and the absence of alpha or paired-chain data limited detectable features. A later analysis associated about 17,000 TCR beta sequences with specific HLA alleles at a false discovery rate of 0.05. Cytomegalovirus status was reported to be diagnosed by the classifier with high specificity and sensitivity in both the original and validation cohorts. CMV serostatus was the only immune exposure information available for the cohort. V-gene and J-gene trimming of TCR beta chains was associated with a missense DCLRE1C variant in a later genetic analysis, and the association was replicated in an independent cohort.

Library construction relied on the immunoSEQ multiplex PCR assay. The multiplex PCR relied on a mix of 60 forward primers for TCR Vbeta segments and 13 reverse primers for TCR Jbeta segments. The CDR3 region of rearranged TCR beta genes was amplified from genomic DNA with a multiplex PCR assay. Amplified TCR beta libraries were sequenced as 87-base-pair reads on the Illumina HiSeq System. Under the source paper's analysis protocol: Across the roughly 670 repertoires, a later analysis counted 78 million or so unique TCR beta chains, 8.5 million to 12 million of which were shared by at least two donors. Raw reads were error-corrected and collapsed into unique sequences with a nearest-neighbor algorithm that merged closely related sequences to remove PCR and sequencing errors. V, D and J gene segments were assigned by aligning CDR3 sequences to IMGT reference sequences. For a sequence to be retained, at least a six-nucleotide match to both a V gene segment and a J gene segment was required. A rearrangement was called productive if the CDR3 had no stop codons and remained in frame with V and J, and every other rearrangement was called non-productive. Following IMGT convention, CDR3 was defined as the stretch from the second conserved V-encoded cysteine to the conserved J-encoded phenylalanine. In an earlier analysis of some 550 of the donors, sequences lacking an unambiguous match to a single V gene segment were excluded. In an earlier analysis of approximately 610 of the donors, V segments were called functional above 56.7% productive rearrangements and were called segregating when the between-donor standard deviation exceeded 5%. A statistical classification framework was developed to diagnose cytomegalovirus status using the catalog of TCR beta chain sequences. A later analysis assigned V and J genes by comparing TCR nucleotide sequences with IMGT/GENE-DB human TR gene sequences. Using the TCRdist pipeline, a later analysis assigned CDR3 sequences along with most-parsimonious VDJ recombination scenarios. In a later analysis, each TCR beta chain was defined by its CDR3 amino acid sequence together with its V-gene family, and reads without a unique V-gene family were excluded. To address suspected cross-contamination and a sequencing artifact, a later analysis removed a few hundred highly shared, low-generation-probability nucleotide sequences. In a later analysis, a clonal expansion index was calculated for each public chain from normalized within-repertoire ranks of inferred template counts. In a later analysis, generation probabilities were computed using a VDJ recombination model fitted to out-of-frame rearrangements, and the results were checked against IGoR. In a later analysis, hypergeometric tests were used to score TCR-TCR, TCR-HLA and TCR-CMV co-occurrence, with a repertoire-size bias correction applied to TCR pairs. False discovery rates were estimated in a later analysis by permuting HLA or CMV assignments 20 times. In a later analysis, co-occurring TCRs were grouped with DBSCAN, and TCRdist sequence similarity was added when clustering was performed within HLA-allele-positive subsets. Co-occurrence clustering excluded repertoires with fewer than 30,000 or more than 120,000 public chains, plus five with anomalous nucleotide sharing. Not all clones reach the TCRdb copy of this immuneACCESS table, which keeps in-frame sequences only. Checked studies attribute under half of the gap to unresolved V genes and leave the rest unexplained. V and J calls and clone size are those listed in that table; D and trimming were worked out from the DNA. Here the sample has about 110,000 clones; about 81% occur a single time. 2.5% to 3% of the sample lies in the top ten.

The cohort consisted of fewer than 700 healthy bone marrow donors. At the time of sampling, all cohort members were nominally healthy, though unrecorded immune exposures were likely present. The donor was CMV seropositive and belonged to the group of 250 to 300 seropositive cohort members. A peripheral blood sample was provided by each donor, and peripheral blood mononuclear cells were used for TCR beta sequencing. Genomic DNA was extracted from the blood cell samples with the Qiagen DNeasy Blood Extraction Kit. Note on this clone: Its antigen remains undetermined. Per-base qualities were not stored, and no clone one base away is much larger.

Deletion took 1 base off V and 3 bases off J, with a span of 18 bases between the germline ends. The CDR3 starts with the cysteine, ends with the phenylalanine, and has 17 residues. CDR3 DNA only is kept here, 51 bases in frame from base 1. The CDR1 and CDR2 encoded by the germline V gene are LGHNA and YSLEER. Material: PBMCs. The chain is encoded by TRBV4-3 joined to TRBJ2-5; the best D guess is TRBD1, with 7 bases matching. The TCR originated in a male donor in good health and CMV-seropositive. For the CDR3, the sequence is CASSQGRRGQSEETQYF. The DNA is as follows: TGCGCCAGCAGCCAAGGAAGGAGGGGGCAGAGCGAAGAGACCCAGTACTTC.